This TCR beta chain stems from a study of blood T cell repertoires in COVID-19. Trimming stripped 2 bases from V and 2 bases from J, with 6 bases between. There are 13 residues in the CDR3. Germline V gene sequence: CDR1 SGHTA, CDR2 FQGTGA. Repertoires were generated with immunoSEQ multiplex PCR, while TCRdb's copy carries only in-frame clones and drops some. Of approximately 220,000 clones in the sample, about 90% are singletons; the top ten hold around 16%. The chain uses TRBV7-3 and TRBJ1-1, with a weak D call TRBD1 (5 bases). The TCR was taken from a man aged 25 to 40 who had been exposed to COVID-19. The sample consisted of PBMCs or T cells enriched from blood (not recorded which). The CDR3 DNA reads TGTGCCAGCAGCTTACAGGGTAACACTGAAGCTTTCTTT. Protein sequence: CASSLQGNTEAFF.